Shown below are 17 T cell receptor beta chains from a single sample sequenced in a study. TCRdb redid the calling of the 5' RACE reads with MiXCR, one entry per CDR3 protein. Of about 40,000 distinct CDR3 sequences listed, 18% were seen once; the top ten hold 2.5% to 3%. The sample consisted of naive CD4+ T cells sorted from a lymph node. The subset: naive CD4+ T cells, CD4+CD45RA+CD25-. All receptors come from a female donor with breast cancer.

This clonotype was counted only a few times. The genes are TRBV7-2 and TRBJ2-5; D is unresolved. Germline V lookup: CDR1 SGHTA, CDR2 FQGNSA. Trimming removed 4 bases from V and 2 bases from J, with 8 bases in between. This CDR3 spans 13 amino acids. For the CDR3, the DNA is TGTGCCAGCAGCTATAGTATACAAGAGACCCAGTACTTC. Translated: CASSYSIQETQYF.

A few counts support this clonotype. The chain couples TRBV7-2 to TRBJ2-3; TRBD1 matches at 7 bases. The germline V gene encodes CDR1 SGHTA and CDR2 FQGNSA. The CDR3 is made up of 15 amino acids. J gave up 6 bases and V 1 base, and 7 bases lay outside the gene matches. The CDR3 spells CASSLVGPRGDTQYF. CDR3 in DNA: TGTGCCAGCAGCTTAGTTGGACCCAGGGGGGATACGCAGTATTTT.

Points on this clonotype: Possible read error: a much larger clone is one base away. The chain employs TRBV6-1 and TRBJ2-1; D gene ambiguous. The CDR3 runs to 14 residues. Germline values: CDR1 MNHNS, CDR2 SASEGT. V was trimmed by 2 bases and J by 7 bases, leaving 12 bases between them. Here the CDR3 reads CASSETRVVNEQFF. CDR3 nucleotides: TGTGCCAGCAGTGAAACGCGAGTGGTGAATGAGCAGTTCTTC.

There are a few counts of this clonotype. The chain uses TRBV7-2 and TRBJ2-1, with TRBD2 as a possible D gene (6 bases). Germline lookup yields CDR1 SGHTA and CDR2 FQGNSA. The CDR3 spans 14 residues. Trimming left V 11 bases short and J 5 bases short, with 19 bases between. CDR3 bases: TGTGCCTCTCAGGGACTCCTATCAAACAATGAGCAGTTCTTC. Encoded protein: CASQGLLSNNEQFF. Complete variable domain (other parts from reference TRBV7-2 and TRBJ2-1): GAGVSQSPSNKVTEKGKDVELRCDPISGHTALYWYRQSLGQGLEFLIYFQGNSAPDKSGLPSDRFSAERTGGSVSTLTIQRTQQEDSAVYLCASQGLLSNNEQFFGPGTRLTVL.

A note on this clonotype: This may come from a read error, since a much larger clone is one base off. The V and J genes are TRBV7-9 and TRBJ2-1; 12 nucleotides match TRBD2. The CDR3 covers 15 residues. Germline CDR1 SEHNR, CDR2 FQNEAQ (reference sequence). CDR3 DNA: TGTTCCAGCAGCCCAACTAGCGGGAGGACGGATGAGCAGTTCTTC. It yields the protein CSSSPTSGRTDEQFF. Full variable domain (rest looked up from reference TRBV7-9 and TRBJ2-1): DTGVSQNPRHKITKRGQNVTFRCDPISEHNRLYWYRQTLGQGPEFLTYFQNEAQLEKSRLLSDRFSAERPKGSFSTLEIQRTEQGDSAMYLCSSSPTSGRTDEQFFGPGTRLTVL.

As regards this clonotype: A much more abundant neighbour one base away suggests this may be a read error. The chain combines TRBV20-1 with TRBJ1-2; D gene uncertain. The germline CDR1 and CDR2 sequences are DFQATT and SNEGSKA (reference sequence). The CDR3 spans 12 residues. The CDR3 is CGAVPGHYGYTF. CDR3 sequence (DNA): TGCGGTGCTGTACCGGGCCACTATGGCTACACCTTC.

The V and J genes are TRBV19 and TRBJ2-1, with 7 bases fitting TRBD1. This CDR3 is 16 amino acids long. Germline V lookup: CDR1 LNHDA, CDR2 SQIVND (reference sequence). Trimming cost V 6 bases and J 0 bases; bases outside gene matches: 8. CDR3 amino acids: CASRPRTGASYNEQFF. The CDR3 nucleotides read TGTGCCAGTAGACCCAGGACAGGAGCCTCCTACAATGAGCAGTTCTTC.

The chain combines TRBV12-3 or TRBV12-4 with TRBJ2-2; maybe TRBD2 (6 bases). Trimming pared 2 bases from V and 1 base from J, leaving 8 bases between. The CDR3 extends over 15 amino acids. The CDR3 reads CASSLWRGNTGELFF. For the CDR3, the DNA is TGTGCCAGCAGTTTATGGCGGGGGAACACCGGGGAGCTGTTTTTT.

The CDR3 DNA is TGTGCCAGCAGCTTGGTCGATCAGCCCCAGCATTTT. Encoded protein: CASSLVDQPQHF. This chain connects TRBV5-6 to TRBJ1-5; D ambiguous. The ends were cut back, 0 bases at V and 5 bases at J, with 3 bases in the middle. The CDR3 is 12 amino acids. CDR1 is SGHDT, CDR2 YYEEEE, per germline.

The table lists this clonotype with a few counts. At one end, the junction sequence differs from germline, possibly due to a read error. The V and J genes are TRBV7-7 and TRBJ2-2, with D unresolved. CDR3 length: 14 amino acids. The germline V gene has CDR1 SSHAT and CDR2 FNYEAQ (reference sequence). The CDR3 nucleotides read TGTGCTAGCAGCTTAAGGGCATCTACCGGGGAGCTGTTTTTT. This translates into CASSLRASTGELFF.

A few counts support this clonotype. The V and J genes are TRBV20-1 and TRBJ2-3; TRBD1 matches at 9 bases. This CDR3 has 15 amino acids. CDR1 and CDR2 from the germline V gene are DFQATT and SNEGSKA (reference sequence). With V trimmed by 5 bases and J by 3 bases, 9 bases remained unmatched. CDR3 residues: CSALKQGAGTDTQYF. CDR3 nucleotides: TGCAGTGCTCTTAAACAGGGGGCTGGTACAGATACGCAGTATTTT.

This clonotype was recorded many times. This rearrangement joins TRBV15 to TRBJ1-6; no definite D call. The germline V and J ends were trimmed by 0 bases and 0 bases, with 6 bases remaining between them. CDR3 length equals 16 residues. Looked up from germline, CDR1 is LNHNV and CDR2 is YYDKDF (reference sequence). This CDR3 is CATSRDKSSYNSPLHF. The CDR3 DNA reads TGTGCCACCAGCAGAGATAAAAGCTCCTATAATTCACCCCTCCACTTT.

The table lists this clonotype with many counts. The CDR3 loop is CASSLSQSTDTQYF. The CDR3 bases are TGCGCCAGCAGCTTGTCACAGAGCACAGATACGCAGTATTTT. The chain joins TRBV5-1 to TRBJ2-3; D remains unclear. Germline CDR1 reads SGHRS; CDR2 reads YFSETQ. This CDR3 comprises 14 residues. Trimming removed 1 base from V and 0 bases from J, with 6 bases in between. The full variable domain, completed using reference TRBV5-1 and TRBJ2-3, is KAGVTQTPRYLIKTRGQQVTLSCSPISGHRSVSWYQQTPGQGLQFLFEYFSETQRNKGNFPGRFSGRQFSNSRSEMNVSTLELGDSALYLCASSLSQSTDTQYFGPGTRLTVL.

This clonotype was picked up a small number of times. The chain links TRBV6-1 to TRBJ1-1; 8 nucleotides line up with TRBD1. This CDR3 comprises 13 residues. The V segment lost 6 bases and the J segment 6 bases; nucleotides outside the gene matches: 6. Germline assignment: CDR1 MNHNS and CDR2 SASEGT. The CDR3 DNA sequence: TGTGCCAGCAGCGACAGGGGAGGCGCTGAAGCTTTCTTT. This translates into CASSDRGGAEAFF.

This sequence joins TRBV3-1 and TRBJ1-5; the match to TRBD1 covers 8 bases. The CDR3 has 14 residues. The germline CDR1 and CDR2 sequences are LGHDT and YNNKEL (reference sequence). The V and J ends lost 5 bases and 5 bases, in that order; junction bases with no gene match: 5. The CDR3 DNA follows: TGTGCCAGCAGCGCTTCAGGGGGCCATCAGCCCCAGCATTTT. Residues: CASSASGGHQPQHF.

The DNA for the CDR3 is TGTGCCAGCAGTGACCCACTAGGCTACGAGCAGTACTTC. It specifies CASSDPLGYEQYF. This rearrangement joins TRBV25-1 to TRBJ2-7; possible D gene TRBD2, 5 bases. V lost 3 bases to trimming and J lost 3 bases, with 9 bases between them. CDR3 length equals 13 residues. CDR1 and CDR2 from the germline V gene are MGHDK and SYGVNS.

The chain employs TRBV6-1 and TRBJ2-3; 8 bases align to TRBD2. With V trimmed by 6 bases and J by 1 base, 6 bases remained unmatched. The CDR3 runs to 15 residues. Germline V gene data show CDR1 as MNHNS and CDR2 as SASEGT. The CDR3 DNA follows: TGTGCCAGCAGAGAACAACTAGCGGGCACAGATACGCAGTATTTT. Translated, it gives CASREQLAGTDTQYF.